These 17 T cell receptor beta chains came from one sample sequenced in a study of identical twins. TCRdb independently ran MiXCR on the 5' RACE reads; one entry per CDR3 protein. The sample consists of 350,000 to 400,000 distinct CDR3 sequences, around 9% of them appearing once. The sample taken for sequencing was naive T cells sorted from blood. These receptors were taken from a woman aged 50 to 60 in good health.

Many counts were recorded for this clonotype. The rearrangement uses TRBV9 and TRBJ2-2; D remains unclear. Trimming pared 0 bases from V and 4 bases from J, leaving 10 bases between. CDR3 size: 15 residues. Germline V CDR1 and CDR2: SGDLS, YYNGEE. CDR3 amino acids: CASSVAGWRTGELFF. As DNA, the CDR3 is TGTGCCAGCAGCGTAGCTGGATGGCGCACCGGGGAGCTGTTTTTT.

The V gene is TRBV19, the J gene TRBJ2-1, with 9 bases identical to TRBD2. This CDR3 is built from 15 residues. V lost 6 bases, J lost 4 bases, and 7 bases stayed unmatched. The germline CDR1 and CDR2 sequences are LNHDA and SQIVND (reference sequence). CDR3 residues: CASSKGLAQYNEQFF. CDR3 nucleotides: TGTGCCAGTAGCAAAGGACTAGCGCAATACAATGAGCAGTTCTTC.

J is TRBJ2-2 and V is TRBV25-1, with D hard to call. Germline V gene lookup returns CDR1 MGHDK and CDR2 SYGVNS. The V end was cut by 0 bases, the J end by 5 bases, with 7 bases between. CDR3 length equals 14 residues. The CDR3: CASSEYTETGELFF. The CDR3 DNA sequence: TGTGCCAGCAGTGAATATACGGAGACCGGGGAGCTGTTTTTT.

Ten or more counts support this clonotype. The genes are TRBV5-5 and TRBJ1-5, with TRBD1 as a possible D gene (6 bases). This CDR3 contains 14 residues. Germline-derived CDR1 and CDR2 are SGHKS and YYEKEE (reference sequence). V gave up 2 bases and J gave up 5 bases, with 11 bases separating them. CDR3 sequence reads: CASSFGGAHQPQHF. The CDR3 DNA follows: TGTGCCAGCAGCTTCGGGGGCGCGCATCAGCCCCAGCATTTT.

The V call is TRBV27, the J call TRBJ2-7, with 8 positions matching TRBD1. J lost 3 bases, V lost 7 bases, and 5 bases had no gene match. Germline-derived CDR1 and CDR2 are MNHEY and SMNVEV (reference sequence). This CDR3 comprises 13 residues. The DNA of the CDR3 is TGTGCCAGCACGCAACAGGGGGACTACGAGCAGTACGTC. It specifies CASTQQGDYEQYV.

This clonotype was seen a few times. The chain joins TRBV7-9 to TRBJ2-7; the D gene is possibly TRBD2 (5 bases). The ends were cut back, 1 base at V and 3 bases at J, with 10 bases in the middle. From germline, CDR1 is SEHNR and CDR2 FQNEAQ (reference sequence). The CDR3 sequence is 14 residues long. The CDR3 DNA is TGTGCCAGCAGCTTAGACCTACGGGGCTACGAGCAGTACTTC. Translated, it gives CASSLDLRGYEQYF.

This rearrangement joins TRBV5-1 to TRBJ1-2; 10 positions match TRBD1. The V gene end was trimmed by 5 bases and the J gene end by 5 bases; junction bases not matched to a gene: 9. The CDR3 contains 15 residues. Germline V gene data show CDR1 as SGHRS and CDR2 as YFSETQ. The CDR3 here is CASRGDRGESYGYTF. The CDR3 DNA reads as TGCGCCAGCAGGGGGGACAGGGGAGAGTCGTATGGCTACACCTTC.

The CDR3: CASSKEGGRLQETQYF. The CDR3 coding sequence is TGTGCCAGCAGCAAGGAGGGGGGGCGCCTACAAGAGACCCAGTACTTC. V and J are TRBV7-2 and TRBJ2-5; weak D call: TRBD2 (7 bases). The CDR3 runs 16 residues. Germline CDR1 SGHTA, CDR2 FQGNSA. V was trimmed by 5 bases and J by 2 bases, leaving 18 bases between them.

The genes are TRBV10-2 and TRBJ1-1; 7 nucleotides line up with TRBD1. The CDR3 has 16 amino acids. J was trimmed by 1 base and V by 0 bases; bases with no gene match: 5. Germline V gives CDR1 WSHSY, CDR2 SAAADI. The CDR3 is CASSESGTASNTEAFF. The CDR3 DNA reads as TGCGCCAGCAGTGAGTCTGGGACAGCCTCGAACACTGAAGCTTTCTTT.

J is TRBJ2-5 and V is TRBV21-1; the table's D call TRBD1 went unverified against the DNA. TRBV21-1 is noted as a pseudogene. The CDR3 extends over 15 amino acids. This CDR3 reads CASRKPGGLVETQYF. The CDR3 DNA reads as TGTGCCAGCAGGAAGCCAGGGGGGTTAGTGGAGACCCAGTACTTC.

This clonotype was counted at least ten times. This chain uses TRBV29-1 with TRBJ2-7; weak D call: TRBD1 (6 bases). From germline, CDR1 is SQVTM and CDR2 ANQGSEA. Deletions cut 2 bases from V and 7 bases from J, with 21 bases between. The CDR3 is 15 amino acids. The chain's CDR3 is CSVEFAGQGLGEQYF. As DNA, the CDR3 is TGCAGCGTTGAATTTGCTGGTCAGGGGTTAGGGGAGCAGTACTTC.

The table lists this clonotype with a few counts. J is TRBJ2-3 and V is TRBV2; either TRBD1 or TRBD2 may supply D (5 bases each). CDR3 length: 14 residues. CDR1 is SNHLY, CDR2 FYNNEI, per germline. V was cut by 4 bases and J by 4 bases, with 12 bases left in between. CDR3 sequence: CASSGGSFPDTQYF. In DNA, the CDR3 is TGTGCCAGCAGTGGGGGGTCGTTTCCAGATACGCAGTATTTT.

This clonotype turned up a few times. The V gene is TRBV10-3, the J gene TRBJ2-4; a possible D gene is TRBD2 (5 bases). CDR1 is ENHRY and CDR2 is SYGVKD in the germline V gene. CDR3 length equals 15 residues. V lost 0 bases, J lost 0 bases, and 6 bases lay in between. DNA for the CDR3: TGTGCCATCAGTGAGTCGGAGGTAGCCAAAAACATTCAGTACTTC. Translation gives CAISESEVAKNIQYF.

This clonotype was seen many times. The gene calls are TRBV11-3 and TRBJ2-1, with 9 bases matching TRBD2. The junction had 4 bases not matched to a gene; V was cut back by 6 bases and J by 4 bases. Germline V CDR1 and CDR2: SGHNT, YENEEA. The CDR3 is 14 residues long. The CDR3 is CASRTSGIYNEQFF. DNA of the CDR3: TGTGCCAGCAGGACTAGCGGAATATACAATGAGCAGTTCTTC.

The gene calls are TRBV5-6 and TRBJ1-1; no reliable D call. The V end was cut by 2 bases, the J end by 8 bases, with 13 bases between. The germline V gene has CDR1 SGHDT and CDR2 YYEEEE. CDR3 length: 13 residues. The CDR3 coding sequence is TGTGCCAGCAGCTTTTCTGGGATACGCGAAGCTTTCTTT. Translation gives CASSFSGIREAFF. Combining the CDR3 with reference TRBV5-6 and TRBJ1-1 gives the whole variable domain DAGVTQSPTHLIKTRGQQVTLRCSPKSGHDTVSWYQQALGQGPQFIFQYYEEEERQRGNFPDRFSGHQFPNYSSELNVNALLLGDSALYLCASSFSGIREAFFGQGTRLTVV.

This clonotype was picked up a small number of times. The chain carries TRBV5-1 and TRBJ1-2; D unclear. The germline gives CDR1 SGHRS, CDR2 YFSETQ. V lost 3 bases, J lost 6 bases, and 15 bases lay in between. The CDR3 has 14 amino acids. The CDR3 coding sequence is TGCGCCAGCAGCTCCTCCGGGAGGAAGGATGGCTACACCTTC. This codes for CASSSSGRKDGYTF.

This clonotype came up a few times. The V and J genes are TRBV5-1 and TRBJ2-5; 9 nucleotides align to TRBD1. This CDR3 has 14 residues. V lost 5 bases and J lost 5; bases outside the gene matches: 7. Germline V lookup: CDR1 SGHRS, CDR2 YFSETQ. The CDR3 sequence is CASRVGQGPETQYF. DNA for the CDR3: TGCGCCAGCAGAGTGGGACAGGGCCCGGAGACCCAGTACTTC.